The rows below give T cell receptor beta chains drawn from one sample of a study of response to subunit inactivated influenza vaccine. TCRdb reprocessed the RT-PCR reads with MiXCR, giving one entry per CDR3 protein. The sample holds hundreds of thousands of distinct CDR3 sequences; about 15% are singletons and the top ten take around 6.5%. This specimen consisted of PBMCs from blood, obtained 14 to 15 days before vaccination. The receptors stem from a man over 45 who received an inactivated influenza vaccine. The CDR3 runs from the conserved cysteine through the conserved F or W. The D gene is left open where the match is weak. For some rows the clone size is stated as once, few or many, or as a class when expanded; others skip it.

>TRBV9|few|TRBJ2-1|TRBD2
TGTGCCAGCAGCGTAGGGGGACTAGCGGGCGACTACAATGAGCAGTTCTTC
CASSVGGLAGDYNEQFF
>TRBV15|-|TRBJ2-7|-
TGTGCCACCAGCAGAGATCTGGCAGGGGTTGTCGAGCAGTACTTC
CATSRDLAGVVEQYF
>TRBV20-1|-|TRBJ1-4|-
TGCAGTGCTAGAGCCAGGGACAACCCTGAAAAACTGTTTTTT
CSARARDNPEKLFF
>TRBV4-2|-|TRBJ2-7|TRBD2
TGTGCCAGCAGCCAAGAAGGACTAGCGGGAGAGTACGAGCAGTACTTC
CASSQEGLAGEYEQYF
>TRBV6-8|few|TRBJ2-7|-
TGTGCCAGCAGTCGCCGGGACGGAGCCTACGAGCAGTACTTC
CASSRRDGAYEQYF
>TRBV20-1|-|TRBJ2-7|-
TGCAGTGCTAGAGGCAGTTACGAGCAGTACTTC
CSARGSYEQYF
>TRBV18|-|TRBJ2-2|-
TGTGCCAGCTCACCGGAACGCCGGAACACCGGGGAGCTGTTTTTT
CASSPERRNTGELFF
>TRBV4-2|-|TRBJ2-1|TRBD2
TGTGCCAGCAGTCAAGTGCAGGGAGCGGGGAGCTCCTACAATGAGCAGTTCTTC
CASSQVQGAGSSYNEQFF
>TRBV9|-|TRBJ2-3|TRBD2
TGTGCCAGCAGCGGGGGCAGGACTAGCGGGAGTACAGATACGCAGTATTTT
CASSGGRTSGSTDTQYF
>TRBV20-1|-|TRBJ2-1|TRBD2
TGCAGTGCTAGAGATCTAGGGCTAGCGGGGGATGAGCAGTTCTTC
CSARDLGLAGDEQFF
>TRBV4-2|-|TRBJ2-7|TRBD1
TGTGCCAGCAGCTACCGGACAGGGGCGGCCGAGCAGTACTTC
CASSYRTGAAEQYF
>TRBV12-3/TRBV12-4|-|TRBJ2-2|-
TGTGCCAGCGCCTGGTGGAGGGTCGGTGGGGAGCTGTTTTTT
CASAWWRVGGELFF
>TRBV4-3|many|TRBJ1-2|TRBD1
TGCGCCAGCAGCCAAGGACAGGGGAGGCATGGCTACACCTTC
CASSQGQGRHGYTF
>TRBV7-3|many|TRBJ2-2|-
TGTGCCAGCAGCCTGAAGAACACCGGGGAGCTGTTTTTT
CASSLKNTGELFF
>TRBV29-1|few|TRBJ1-3|TRBD1
TGCAGCGTTGAAGATAGGAAGGGACAGGGGGCTAACACCATATATTTT
CSVEDRKGQGANTIYF
>TRBV12-3/TRBV12-4|-|TRBJ2-2|-
TGTGCCAGCAGCCTCCAGCAGGGGCCGCCCGGGGAGCTGTTTTTT
CASSLQQGPPGELFF
>TRBV20-1|few|TRBJ1-2|-
TGCAGTGCTAGAACCCGGGGAGAGCTTAACTATGGCTACACCTTC
CSARTRGELNYGYTF
>TRBV7-6|-|TRBJ2-7|TRBD1
TGTGCCAGCAGCACCGGGGGACAGGGGGTCTACGAGCAGTACTTC
CASSTGGQGVYEQYF
>TRBV5-1|-|TRBJ2-1|TRBD2
TGCGCCAGCAGCTTGGAACTAGCGGGAACCAATGAGCAGTTCTTC
CASSLELAGTNEQFF
>TRBV28|-|TRBJ1-2|-
TGTGCCAGCGGGAACGGCTACACCTTC
CASGNGYTF
>TRBV2|-|TRBJ1-3|-
TGTGCCAGCAGTTCAGCTATCCGGGCTGGAAACACCATATATTTT
CASSSAIRAGNTIYF
>TRBV12-3/TRBV12-4|many|TRBJ2-1|-
TGTGCCAGCAGTTTCTCGGCTAGCAGGGCTGATGAGCAGTTCTTC
CASSFSASRADEQFF
>TRBV29-1|few|TRBJ2-5|TRBD1
TGCAGCGTCTGGGGGACAGAGGAGACCCAGTACTTC
CSVWGTEETQYF
>TRBV7-2|few|TRBJ2-3|TRBD1
TGTGCCAGCAGCAGACAGGGGGCGCGAGCAGATACGCAGTATTTT
CASSRQGARADTQYF
>TRBV7-9|many|TRBJ2-7|TRBD1
TGTGCCAGCAGTTTAGTCGGGACAGGGGCCTACGAGCAGTACTTC
CASSLVGTGAYEQYF
>TRBV7-2|-|TRBJ2-7|TRBD1
TGTGCCAGCAGCCAAAGGACAGGGGGCGGGTACGAGCAGTACTTC
CASSQRTGGGYEQYF
>TRBV20-1|few|TRBJ2-2|-
TGCAGTGCTAGAGCAATCGGGAGAGGAGCCGGGGAGCTGTTTTTT
CSARAIGRGAGELFF
>TRBV6-5|-|TRBJ1-6|TRBD1
TGTGCCAGCAGTTACTCGGACAGGGGAGGTTCACCCCTCCACTTT
CASSYSDRGGSPLHF
>TRBV4-1|few|TRBJ1-2|TRBD1
TGCGCCAGCAGCCATTTGGACAGGGCCCCCGGAGTGGGTGGCTACACCTTC
CASSHLDRAPGVGGYTF
>TRBV7-2|-|TRBJ1-5|TRBD1
TGTGCCAGCAGCTTAGGCGGACAGGGGACGGGCAATCAGCCCCAGCATTTT
CASSLGGQGTGNQPQHF
>TRBV5-1|few|TRBJ2-1|TRBD2
TGTGCCAGCAGCTTAGCGGGGGGTGAGCAGTTCTTC
CASSLAGGEQFF
>TRBV4-3|many|TRBJ1-2|-
TGCGCCAGCAGCCAGACGACGGGTCAGGGTGGTGGCTACACCTTC
CASSQTTGQGGGYTF
>TRBV27|-|TRBJ2-3|-
TGTGCCAGCAGTCCGCTCTTCGTCGGGGCAAGCACAGATACGCAGTATTTT
CASSPLFVGASTDTQYF
>TRBV28|-|TRBJ1-1|-
TGTTCAATAGGGCCAGGGATGAACACTGAAGCTTTCTTT
CSIGPGMNTEAFF
>TRBV7-9|few|TRBJ2-1|TRBD1
TGTGCCAGCAGCTTCGGGACAGCCTACATTGAGCAGTTCTTC
CASSFGTAYIEQFF
>TRBV20-1|few|TRBJ1-2|-
TGCAGTGTCCATGACTATGGCTACACCTTC
CSVHDYGYTF
>TRBV20-1|few|TRBJ2-7|TRBD1
TGCAGTGCTAGGGGACAGGGCGATCCGTACGAGCAGTACTTC
CSARGQGDPYEQYF
>TRBV7-2|-|TRBJ2-5|TRBD2
TGTGCCAGCAGCCCACCCACGGTTAGCGGGAGGCGAGAGACCCAGTACTTC
CASSPPTVSGRRETQYF
>TRBV28|-|TRBJ2-1|TRBD2
TGTGCCAGCAGGGGTCTAGCGGGGGAATCCTACAATGAGCAGTTCTTC
CASRGLAGESYNEQFF
>TRBV29-1|-|TRBJ2-3|TRBD2
TGCAGCGTCCCCTCGACTAGCGGATACACAGATACGCAGTATTTT
CSVPSTSGYTDTQYF
>TRBV10-3|few|TRBJ2-1|-
TGTGCCATCAGTGAGGGGTCTCCCGGGCAGTTCTTC
CAISEGSPGQFF
>TRBV10-3|many|TRBJ2-3|-
TGTGCCATCAGTGAGTCAATGGAAGATACGCAGTATTTT
CAISESMEDTQYF
>TRBV7-2|few|TRBJ2-3|-
TGTGCCAGCACACCCATAGGAGTGGGAGCCACAGATACGCAGTATTTT
CASTPIGVGATDTQYF
>TRBV27|-|TRBJ2-3|-
TGTGCCAGTTCGAGGGCCTTAGGCACAGATACGCAGTATTTT
CASSRALGTDTQYF
>TRBV5-6|-|TRBJ1-6|-
TGTGCCAGCAGCTTGTATGGGGAACATTCACCCCTCCACTTT
CASSLYGEHSPLHF
>TRBV10-3|-|TRBJ2-3|-
TGTGCCATCAGTCTCGGAAGGGGGGGGACAGATACGCAGTATTTT
CAISLGRGGTDTQYF
>TRBV5-1|-|TRBJ1-1|-
TGCGCCAGCAGCTCGGGACGGGGAATGAACACTGAAGCTTTCTTT
CASSSGRGMNTEAFF
>TRBV29-1|few|TRBJ2-3|TRBD2
TGCAGCGGCCGTAGACTAGCGGGAGTGACGAATACGCAGTATTTT
CSGRRLAGVTNTQYF
>TRBV25-1|few|TRBJ2-1|-
TGTGCCAGCAGTGAATATGCAGACTACAATGAGCAGTTCTTC
CASSEYADYNEQFF
>TRBV28|-|TRBJ1-4|-
TGTGCGCACTCGTCGGGTGTTAATGAAAAACTGTTTTTT
CAHSSGVNEKLFF
>TRBV7-6|-|TRBJ2-5|-
TGTGCCAGCGGCAAGAACCAAGAGACCCAGTACTTC
CASGKNQETQYF
>TRBV7-2|many|TRBJ2-5|-
TGTGCCAGCAGCTTTGGTATTAGGGTGGAGACCCAGTACTTC
CASSFGIRVETQYF
>TRBV5-1|-|TRBJ2-5|-
TGCGCCAGTCGACTCGACCAAGAGACCCAGTACTTC
CASRLDQETQYF
>TRBV5-5|few|TRBJ1-5|-
TGTGCCAGCAGCACGGGGACACAAGACAATCAGCCCCAGCATTTT
CASSTGTQDNQPQHF
>TRBV12-3/TRBV12-4|-|TRBJ2-7|TRBD2
TGTGCCAGCAGTTTGAATACGGGGGGCTCCTACGAGCAGTACTTC
CASSLNTGGSYEQYF
>TRBV10-3|-|TRBJ1-6|-
TGTGCCATCAGTCCCAAGGGGTCACCCCTCCACTTT
CAISPKGSPLHF
>TRBV9|few|TRBJ2-1|TRBD2
TGTGCCAGCACCGTAGAGGGACTACTTAACAATGAGCAGTTCTTC
CASTVEGLLNNEQFF
>TRBV7-2|many|TRBJ1-2|-
TGTGCCAGCAGTCCCGGGACAAGCCATGGCTACACCTTC
CASSPGTSHGYTF
>TRBV12-3/TRBV12-4|many|TRBJ2-7|TRBD1
TGTGCCAGCAGTAAACGGACAGGGGAGTACGAGCAGTACTTC
CASSKRTGEYEQYF